This entry features one TCR beta chain sequence. The data were taken from a study of blood T cell repertoires in COVID-19. Study as a whole: Spain, Italy and the United States supplied samples that represented acute and convalescent COVID-19.

All enrollees were about 18 to 89 years old and from some 24 US areas. Participants' own reports of clinical history determined their cohort assignment. The study counted Cohort 3 donors as recovered given two negative PCRs, clearance, or symptom resolution. J was trimmed by 3 bases and V by 4 bases; bases with no gene match: 6. The V gene's germline CDR1 is SEHNR and CDR2 FQNEAQ (reference sequence). This CDR3 has 15 residues. Sequenced by immunoSEQ multiplex PCR; TCRdb stores in-frame clones only, minus some. The sample lists 150,000 to 200,000 clones; over 80% were seen once. This receptor was obtained from a woman between 50 and 59 years old who had recovered from COVID-19. The sample taken for sequencing was PBMCs or T cells enriched from blood (not recorded which). The chain joins TRBV7-9 to TRBJ2-3; TRBD1 matches 8 bases. CDR3 in DNA: TGTGCCAGCAGCTACGGGCAGGGGGCGACAGATACGCAGTATTTT. Translated: CASSYGQGATDTQYF.